The source of this T cell receptor (beta chain) is a study of T-cell reconstitution after alpha-beta-depleted transplantation in children. The CDR3 is 17 amino acids. CDR1 is SGDLS and CDR2 is YYNGEE in the germline V gene. The ends lost 3 bases at V and 4 bases at J; junction bases unmatched: 10. Preparing the TCRbeta library involved the use of unique molecular identifiers. TCRdb ran MiXCR on the PCR reads and lists one entry per CDR3 protein. The table includes a few hundred thousand distinct CDR3 sequences, roughly 22% detected once. The material was PBMCs from the stem cell graft donor, obtained from the stem cell graft. The sequence derives from a human donor who donated a stem cell graft to a child with acute myeloid leukemia. The genes are TRBV9 and TRBJ2-1; TRBD2 aligns across 10 bases. The CDR3 is CASSGEREGPFYNEQFF. DNA for the CDR3: TGTGCCAGCAGCGGAGAGCGGGAGGGCCCGTTTTACAATGAGCAGTTCTTC. Full variable domain (remainder filled in from reference TRBV9 and TRBJ2-1): DSGVTQTPKHLITATGQRVTLRCSPRSGDLSVYWYQQSLDQGLQFLIQYYNGEERAKGNILERFSAQQFPDLHSELNLSSLELGDSALYFCASSGEREGPFYNEQFFGPGTRLTVL.